This T cell receptor (beta chain) was profiled in a study of human T cells and chemical hapten exposure. The CDR3 sequence is 13 residues long. Germline assignment: CDR1 DFQATT and CDR2 SNEGSKA (reference sequence). TCRdb re-called the RACE reads with MiXCR, one entry per CDR3 protein. The sample consists of some 180,000 distinct CDR3 sequences, 20% to 25% of them appearing once. Time point indicated: patch test 1, 2 weeks after DPC sensitization. Sample treatment: therapeutic diphenylcyclopropenone sensitization with weekly scalp DPC. The sequence was obtained from a woman between 50 and 59 years old with alopecia areata. Some clones in this sample may be carry-over from other donors' samples. The sample was whole blood, taken in connection with sensitization to the hapten diphenylcyclopropenone (DPC). The rearrangement uses TRBV20-1 and TRBJ2-7; 7 nucleotides match TRBD2. The CDR3 reads CSAFRSGAAEQYF. The CDR3 DNA reads as TGCAGCGCCTTTAGGAGCGGGGCGGCGGAGCAGTACTTC.